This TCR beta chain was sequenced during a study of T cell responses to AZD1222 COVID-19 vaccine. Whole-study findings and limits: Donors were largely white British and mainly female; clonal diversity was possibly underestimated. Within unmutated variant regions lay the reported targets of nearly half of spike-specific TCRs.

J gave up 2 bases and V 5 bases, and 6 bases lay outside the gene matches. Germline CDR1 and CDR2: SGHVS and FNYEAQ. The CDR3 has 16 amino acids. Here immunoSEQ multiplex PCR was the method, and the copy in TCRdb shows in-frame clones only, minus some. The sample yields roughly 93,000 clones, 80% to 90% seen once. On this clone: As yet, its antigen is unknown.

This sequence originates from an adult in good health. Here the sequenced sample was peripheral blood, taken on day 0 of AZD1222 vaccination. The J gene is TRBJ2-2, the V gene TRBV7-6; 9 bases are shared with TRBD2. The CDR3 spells CASSRDSGRNTGELFF. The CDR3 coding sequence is TGTGCCAGCAGCCGCGATAGCGGGAGAAACACCGGGGAGCTGTTTTTT.